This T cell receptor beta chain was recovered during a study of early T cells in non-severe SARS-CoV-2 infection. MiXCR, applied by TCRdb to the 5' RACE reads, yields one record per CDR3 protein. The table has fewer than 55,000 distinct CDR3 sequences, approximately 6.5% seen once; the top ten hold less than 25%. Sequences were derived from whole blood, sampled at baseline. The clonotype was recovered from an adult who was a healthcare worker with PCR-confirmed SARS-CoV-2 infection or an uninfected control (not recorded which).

CDR3 amino acids: CASTRHSSYNEQFF. The CDR3 DNA sequence: TGTGCCAGCACGCGTCATAGCTCCTACAATGAGCAGTTCTTC. This chain connects TRBV6-2 or TRBV6-3 to TRBJ2-1, with unresolved D. Trimming left V 7 bases short and J 0 bases short, with 10 bases between. The CDR3 extends over 14 amino acids. CDR1 is MNHEY and CDR2 is SVGEGT in the germline V gene.